The rows below give T cell receptor beta chains drawn from one sample of a study of control samples from healthy donors and cancer patients. Sequencing used immunoSEQ multiplex PCR; TCRdb keeps in-frame clones, though not all of them. The repertoire holds approximately 80,000 clones, with more than 70% as singletons. Sequencing was done on a sample of blood. The receptor source for this set is a woman in her forties or fifties in good health. CDR3s include the opening cysteine and the closing phenylalanine or tryptophan. D genes are given only for firm matches. Not all rows give a size; the values are once, few, many and, for expanded clones, a class.

j_call: TRBJ1-6; cdr3_length: 13; clone_size: NA; v_call: TRBV2; d_call: NA; cdr3_nt: TGTGCCAGCAGTAAGACGGGTAATTCACCCCTCCACTTT; cdr3_aa: CASSKTGNSPLHF
j_call: TRBJ1-2; cdr3_length: 16; clone_size: once; v_call: TRBV5-6; d_call: NA; cdr3_nt: TGTGCCAGCAGCTTACTAAGCGACGCTGTACTATGGAGCTACACCTTC; cdr3_aa: CASSLLSDAVLWSYTF
j_call: TRBJ2-6; cdr3_length: 17; clone_size: NA; v_call: TRBV5-4; d_call: NA; cdr3_nt: TGTGCCAGCAGACTCCTGCAGGTCAACTCTGGGGCCAACGTCCTGACTTTC; cdr3_aa: CASRLLQVNSGANVLTF
j_call: TRBJ2-4; cdr3_length: 11; clone_size: NA; v_call: TRBV19; d_call: NA; cdr3_nt: TGTGCCAGTAAGTCGGGGCACATTCAGTACTTC; cdr3_aa: CASKSGHIQYF
j_call: TRBJ2-3; cdr3_length: 13; clone_size: NA; v_call: TRBV3-1/TRBV3-2; d_call: TRBD1; cdr3_nt: TGTGCCAGCAGTGGCGACAGGGCAAATACGCAGTATTTT; cdr3_aa: CASSGDRANTQYF
j_call: TRBJ1-1; cdr3_length: 13; clone_size: NA; v_call: TRBV7-8; d_call: NA; cdr3_nt: TGTGCCAGCAGCTTTGCCGGAAGCGCTGAAGCTTTCTTT; cdr3_aa: CASSFAGSAEAFF
j_call: TRBJ2-2; cdr3_length: 16; clone_size: NA; v_call: TRBV5-4; d_call: TRBD2; cdr3_nt: TGTGCCAGCAGCACCCTACTAGCGTCGAACACCGGGGAGCTGTTTTTT; cdr3_aa: CASSTLLASNTGELFF
j_call: TRBJ2-7; cdr3_length: 12; clone_size: NA; v_call: TRBV4-1; d_call: NA; cdr3_nt: TGCGCCAGCAGCCCCGGTGGCTACGAGCAGTACTTC; cdr3_aa: CASSPGGYEQYF
j_call: TRBJ2-7; cdr3_length: 14; clone_size: NA; v_call: TRBV13; d_call: TRBD1; cdr3_nt: TGTGCCAGCAGCTCACGGACAGGGGACTACGAGCAGTACTTC; cdr3_aa: CASSSRTGDYEQYF
j_call: TRBJ2-6; cdr3_length: 16; clone_size: NA; v_call: TRBV4-2; d_call: NA; cdr3_nt: TGTGCCAGCAGCCAAGTCTGGGGCTTGGAGGCCAACGTCCTGACTTTC; cdr3_aa: CASSQVWGLEANVLTF
j_call: TRBJ2-7; cdr3_length: 13; clone_size: NA; v_call: TRBV12-3/TRBV12-4; d_call: TRBD1; cdr3_nt: TGTGCCAGCAGTTTCCAACAGGGGGTCGAGCAGTACTTC; cdr3_aa: CASSFQQGVEQYF
j_call: TRBJ2-3; cdr3_length: 14; clone_size: NA; v_call: TRBV10-3; d_call: TRBD2; cdr3_nt: TGTGCCATCAGGACCAGGGAGGGCGCAGATACGCAGTATTTT; cdr3_aa: CAIRTREGADTQYF
j_call: TRBJ2-3; cdr3_length: 15; clone_size: once; v_call: TRBV5-1; d_call: NA; cdr3_nt: TGCGCCAGCAGCTTCTTGGGGGGAATCACAGATACGCAGTATTTT; cdr3_aa: CASSFLGGITDTQYF
j_call: TRBJ2-3; cdr3_length: 17; clone_size: NA; v_call: TRBV2; d_call: TRBD2; cdr3_nt: TGTGCCAGCAGTGAATTGCGGAGCGGGGGGGCGCAAGATACGCAGTATTTT; cdr3_aa: CASSELRSGGAQDTQYF
j_call: TRBJ1-1; cdr3_length: 13; clone_size: NA; v_call: TRBV14; d_call: NA; cdr3_nt: TGTGCCAGCAGCCAAGTTTGGGGGCTTGAAGCTTTCTTT; cdr3_aa: CASSQVWGLEAFF
j_call: TRBJ2-7; cdr3_length: 14; clone_size: NA; v_call: TRBV7-9; d_call: NA; cdr3_nt: TGTGCCAGCAGCTTAGGCACGGGGTCCTACGAGCAGTACTTC; cdr3_aa: CASSLGTGSYEQYF
j_call: TRBJ2-1; cdr3_length: 16; clone_size: once; v_call: TRBV4-1; d_call: NA; cdr3_nt: TGCGCCAGCAGCCAAATGTGGGGGTTGGACTACAATGAGCAGTTCTTC; cdr3_aa: CASSQMWGLDYNEQFF
j_call: TRBJ1-2; cdr3_length: 15; clone_size: NA; v_call: TRBV28; d_call: NA; cdr3_nt: TGTGCCAGCAGTTTGGACCCGACGAATGGCTATGGCTACACCTTC; cdr3_aa: CASSLDPTNGYGYTF
j_call: TRBJ2-6; cdr3_length: 15; clone_size: once; v_call: TRBV5-6; d_call: NA; cdr3_nt: TGTGCCAGCAGCTCTAACTCGGCTGGGGCCAACGTCCTGACTTTC; cdr3_aa: CASSSNSAGANVLTF
j_call: TRBJ1-6; cdr3_length: 15; clone_size: NA; v_call: TRBV5-6; d_call: NA; cdr3_nt: TGTGCCAGCAGCTTTCAGGGGCGCATAGATTCACCCCTCCACTTT; cdr3_aa: CASSFQGRIDSPLHF
j_call: TRBJ1-5; cdr3_length: 13; clone_size: NA; v_call: TRBV19; d_call: NA; cdr3_nt: TGTGCCAGTAGTAGAGGGGCTTTACAGCCCCAGCATTTT; cdr3_aa: CASSRGALQPQHF
j_call: TRBJ2-1; cdr3_length: 12; clone_size: once; v_call: TRBV3-1/TRBV3-2; d_call: NA; cdr3_nt: TGTGCCAGCAGCCAAGGGGGTGGGGAGGAGTTCTTC; cdr3_aa: CASSQGGGEEFF
j_call: TRBJ1-4; cdr3_length: 16; clone_size: NA; v_call: TRBV6-2/TRBV6-3; d_call: TRBD1; cdr3_nt: TGTGCCAGCAGTTACTCGTACGGACAGGGGGCTGAAAAACTGTTTTTT; cdr3_aa: CASSYSYGQGAEKLFF
j_call: TRBJ2-7; cdr3_length: 14; clone_size: NA; v_call: TRBV10-3; d_call: NA; cdr3_nt: TGTGCCATCAGTGATGTGGGCCGAGGCTACGAGCAGTACTTC; cdr3_aa: CAISDVGRGYEQYF
j_call: TRBJ2-1; cdr3_length: 12; clone_size: NA; v_call: TRBV3-1/TRBV3-2; d_call: NA; cdr3_nt: TGTGCCAGCAGCCAAGTAACTAATGAGCAGTTCTTC; cdr3_aa: CASSQVTNEQFF
j_call: TRBJ1-5; cdr3_length: 15; clone_size: NA; v_call: TRBV9; d_call: NA; cdr3_nt: TGTGCCAGCAGCGTAGCGGAGGGAAGCAATCAGCCCCAGCATTTT; cdr3_aa: CASSVAEGSNQPQHF
j_call: TRBJ2-3; cdr3_length: 12; clone_size: NA; v_call: TRBV24-1; d_call: NA; cdr3_nt: TGTGCCACCGCAGGGGCGGCAGATACGCAGTATTTT; cdr3_aa: CATAGAADTQYF
j_call: TRBJ1-2; cdr3_length: 13; clone_size: NA; v_call: TRBV19; d_call: NA; cdr3_nt: TGTGCCAGTAGTAGAGGGCAGGGCTTTGGCTACACCTTC; cdr3_aa: CASSRGQGFGYTF
j_call: TRBJ2-3; cdr3_length: 12; clone_size: NA; v_call: TRBV2; d_call: NA; cdr3_nt: TGTGCCAGCAGTGATGGGCCGAGGACGCAGTATTTT; cdr3_aa: CASSDGPRTQYF
j_call: TRBJ1-1; cdr3_length: 17; clone_size: NA; v_call: TRBV19; d_call: NA; cdr3_nt: TGTGCCAGTAGCGTTTTGATAACCCACAGTATGAACACTGAAGCTTTCTTT; cdr3_aa: CASSVLITHSMNTEAFF
j_call: TRBJ1-1; cdr3_length: 13; clone_size: NA; v_call: TRBV24-1; d_call: NA; cdr3_nt: TGTGCCACCAGTGATCATTTGAACACTGAAGCTTTCTTT; cdr3_aa: CATSDHLNTEAFF
j_call: TRBJ2-5; cdr3_length: 16; clone_size: NA; v_call: TRBV7-9; d_call: TRBD1; cdr3_nt: TGTGCCAGCAGCTTACTGGGGACAGCACTCCAAGAGACCCAGTACTTC; cdr3_aa: CASSLLGTALQETQYF
j_call: TRBJ2-1; cdr3_length: 14; clone_size: NA; v_call: TRBV12-1; d_call: NA; cdr3_nt: TGTGCCAGCAGCTTTCAGAGCTCCTACAATGAGCAGTTCTTC; cdr3_aa: CASSFQSSYNEQFF
j_call: TRBJ2-7; cdr3_length: 13; clone_size: NA; v_call: TRBV18; d_call: NA; cdr3_nt: TGTGCCAGCTCAAAGGCGGACCATGAGGAGCAGTACTTC; cdr3_aa: CASSKADHEEQYF
j_call: TRBJ1-4; cdr3_length: 15; clone_size: NA; v_call: TRBV2; d_call: NA; cdr3_nt: TGTGCCAGCAGTGAAAACGACAGACTTAATGAAAAACTGTTTTTT; cdr3_aa: CASSENDRLNEKLFF
j_call: TRBJ1-1; cdr3_length: 14; clone_size: NA; v_call: TRBV7-9; d_call: NA; cdr3_nt: TGTGCCAGCAGCTTTCTTAGGGAAAGGGCTGAAGCTTTCTTT; cdr3_aa: CASSFLRERAEAFF
j_call: TRBJ2-3; cdr3_length: 15; clone_size: NA; v_call: TRBV6-5; d_call: NA; cdr3_nt: TGTGCCAGCAGTTTCCTACTAGCAGGGACAGATACGCAGTATTTT; cdr3_aa: CASSFLLAGTDTQYF
j_call: TRBJ2-2; cdr3_length: 14; clone_size: NA; v_call: TRBV2; d_call: TRBD1; cdr3_nt: TGTGCCACCTCAATGACAGGGGGCACCGGGGAGCTGTTTTTT; cdr3_aa: CATSMTGGTGELFF
j_call: TRBJ2-7; cdr3_length: 14; clone_size: NA; v_call: TRBV30; d_call: NA; cdr3_nt: TGTGCCTGGAACCTACCAGGGATGTCCTACGAGCAGTACTTC; cdr3_aa: CAWNLPGMSYEQYF
j_call: TRBJ2-1; cdr3_length: 15; clone_size: NA; v_call: TRBV9; d_call: NA; cdr3_nt: TGTGCCAGCAGCTCAGGACTACACGACACCAATGAGCAGTTCTTC; cdr3_aa: CASSSGLHDTNEQFF
j_call: TRBJ1-4; cdr3_length: 16; clone_size: NA; v_call: TRBV24-1; d_call: TRBD1; cdr3_nt: TGTGCCACCAGTGACCCCTCCGGGACAGAGAATGAAAAACTGTTTTTT; cdr3_aa: CATSDPSGTENEKLFF
j_call: TRBJ1-1; cdr3_length: 13; clone_size: NA; v_call: TRBV30; d_call: NA; cdr3_nt: TGTGCCTGGGCCTCTAGGGTTCCGACTGAAGCTTTCTTT; cdr3_aa: CAWASRVPTEAFF